These 9 T cell receptor beta chains were all obtained from the same sample, sequenced in a study of OX40 agonist ivuxolimab in advanced cancers. TCRdb's copy holds only in-frame clones and misses some; the assay was immunoSEQ multiplex PCR. The data show about 48,000 clones, over 80% seen once. The sequencing used CD4+ or CD8+ T cells sorted from blood, collected in a trial of the OX40 agonist ivuxolimab. These receptors came from an adult with an advanced solid tumor such as melanoma, head and neck, liver or kidney cancer.

The CDR3 sequence is CASSQVGEETQYF. The CDR3, as DNA: TGCGCCAGCAGCCAAGTGGGGGAAGAGACCCAGTACTTC. The chain uses TRBV4-1 and TRBJ2-5; D is possibly TRBD1 or TRBD2 (5 bases each). From germline, CDR1 is MGHRA and CDR2 YSYEKL. V was clipped by 1 base and J by 3 bases, with 6 bases between them. The CDR3 sequence is 13 residues long.

The rearrangement joins TRBV19 to TRBJ1-4; maybe TRBD1 (5 bases). CDR1 and CDR2 from the germline V gene are LNHDA and SQIVND (reference sequence). V lost 5 bases, J lost 6 bases, and 13 bases lay in between. This CDR3 spans 14 amino acids. The CDR3 protein is CASSRSQGHEKLFF. The CDR3 DNA sequence: TGTGCCAGTAGTCGCTCGCAGGGCCATGAAAAACTGTTTTTT.

The V call is TRBV7-2, the J call TRBJ2-3, with 10 bases that match TRBD2. J was trimmed by 7 bases and V by 3 bases; bases with no gene match: 7. The CDR3 sequence is 15 residues long. Germline CDR1 reads SGHTA; CDR2 reads FQGNSA. CDR3 coding DNA: TGTGCCAGCAGCTTTGAGCGGGGGGGCAGGTATACGCAGTATTTT. As protein: CASSFERGGRYTQYF.

V gene TRBV9 combines with J gene TRBJ1-1; no clear D gene. CDR1 is SGDLS, CDR2 YYNGEE, per germline. Trimming removed 0 bases from V and 1 base from J, with 10 bases in between. The CDR3 length is 15 residues. As DNA, the CDR3 is TGTGCCAGCAGCGTAGCTTTAGGTACGAACACTGAAGCTTTCTTT. Amino acids: CASSVALGTNTEAFF.

The chain uses TRBV6-1 and TRBJ1-5; D gene unclear. CDR3 length: 14 amino acids. V was trimmed by 2 bases and J by 5 bases, leaving 10 bases between them. In germline, CDR1 is MNHNS, CDR2 SASEGT. In DNA form, the CDR3 reads TGTGCCAGCAGTGAATTCCGGGAAGATCAGCCCCAGCATTTT. Protein product: CASSEFREDQPQHF.

A single count supports this clone. The gene calls are TRBV27 and TRBJ1-6; 9 bases align to TRBD1. The trim removed 6 bases at V and 6 bases at J, leaving 9 bases unmatched. The CDR3 extends over 16 amino acids. Germline CDR1 reads MNHEY; CDR2 reads SMNVEV (reference sequence). CDR3 bases: TGTGCCAGCAGACAGGGGGCGAGAATCGGTAATTCACCCCTCCACTTT. Protein: CASRQGARIGNSPLHF.

The sample holds a few counts of this clone. CDR3 sequence reads: CASSPQGRAYGYTF. In nucleotides, the CDR3 is TGTGCCAGTAGTCCGCAGGGGAGAGCTTATGGCTACACCTTC. V is TRBV19 and J is TRBJ1-2, with D possibly TRBD1 on 6 matching bases. The V and J ends lost 5 bases and 5 bases respectively, with 15 bases between them. Per germline, CDR1 LNHDA and CDR2 SQIVND (reference sequence). CDR3 length equals 14 residues.

V usage is TRBV5-4 and J usage is TRBJ2-5; D may be TRBD2 (5 bases). The CDR3 runs to 13 residues. Germline CDR1 and CDR2: SGHNT and YYREEE (reference sequence). Trimming took off 7 bases at V and 5 bases at J, with 15 bases between the two ends. The CDR3 reads CASSRISGETQYF. The CDR3 DNA sequence: TGTGCCAGCTCGCGAATCTCGGGGGAGACCCAGTACTTC.

The chain has TRBV9 and TRBJ2-5, with D perhaps TRBD2 (6 bases). The CDR3 is 13 residues long. V lost 4 bases and J 3 bases, leaving 10 bases between the germline ends. Germline V CDR1 and CDR2: SGDLS, YYNGEE. CDR3 sequence (DNA): TGTGCCAGCAGCCTAGCGCTCAAAGAGACCCAGTACTTC. Its protein is CASSLALKETQYF.